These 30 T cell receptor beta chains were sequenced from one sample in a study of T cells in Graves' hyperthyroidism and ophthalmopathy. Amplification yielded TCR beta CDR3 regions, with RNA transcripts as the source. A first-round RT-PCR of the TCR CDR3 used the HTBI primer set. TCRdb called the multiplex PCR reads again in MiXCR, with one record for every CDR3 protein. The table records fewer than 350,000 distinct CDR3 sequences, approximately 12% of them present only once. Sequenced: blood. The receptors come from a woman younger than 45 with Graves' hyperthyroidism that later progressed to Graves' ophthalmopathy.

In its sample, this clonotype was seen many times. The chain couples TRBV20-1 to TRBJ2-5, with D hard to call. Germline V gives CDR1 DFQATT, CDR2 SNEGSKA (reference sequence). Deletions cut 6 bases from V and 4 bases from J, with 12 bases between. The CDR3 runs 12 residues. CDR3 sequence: CSAREAAETQYF. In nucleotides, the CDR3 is TGCAGTGCCCGAGAGGCGGCAGAGACCCAGTACTTC.

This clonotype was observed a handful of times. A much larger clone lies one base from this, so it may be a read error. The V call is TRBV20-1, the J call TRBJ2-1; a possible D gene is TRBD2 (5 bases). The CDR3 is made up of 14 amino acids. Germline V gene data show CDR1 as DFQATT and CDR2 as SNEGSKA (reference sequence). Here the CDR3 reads CSARRASSYNGQFF. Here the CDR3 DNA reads TGCAGTGCTAGGCGGGCTAGCTCCTACAATGGGCAGTTCTTC.

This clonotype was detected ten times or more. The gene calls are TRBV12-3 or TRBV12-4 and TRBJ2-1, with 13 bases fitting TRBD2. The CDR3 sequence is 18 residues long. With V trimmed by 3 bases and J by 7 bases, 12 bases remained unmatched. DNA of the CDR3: TGTGCCAGCAGTTTGTCCCGACTAGCGGGAGGCCGGGGAAATGAGCAGTTCTTC. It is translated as CASSLSRLAGGRGNEQFF.

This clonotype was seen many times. For the CDR3, the DNA is TGTGCCAGCAGCTTAGTGCCTAGGGGGGCAGGATACTATGGCTACACCTTC. Translation gives CASSLVPRGAGYYGYTF. The J gene is TRBJ1-2, the V gene TRBV11-2; tentatively, D is TRBD1 (6 bases). V gave up 1 base and J gave up 3 bases, with 18 bases separating them. CDR3 length equals 17 residues. Germline values: CDR1 SGHAT, CDR2 FQNNGV.

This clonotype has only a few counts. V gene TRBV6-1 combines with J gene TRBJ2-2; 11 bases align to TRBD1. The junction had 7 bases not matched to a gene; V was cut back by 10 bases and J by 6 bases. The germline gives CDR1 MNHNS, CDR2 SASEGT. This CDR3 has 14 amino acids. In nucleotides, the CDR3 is TGTGCCACCCGGACAGGGGGCTTGGCCGGGGAGCTGTTTTTT. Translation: CATRTGGLAGELFF.

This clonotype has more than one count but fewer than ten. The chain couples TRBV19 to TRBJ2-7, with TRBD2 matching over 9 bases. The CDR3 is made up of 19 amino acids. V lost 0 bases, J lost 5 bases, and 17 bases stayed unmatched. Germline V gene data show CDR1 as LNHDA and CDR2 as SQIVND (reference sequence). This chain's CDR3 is CASSIEGLAGTNYGHEQYF. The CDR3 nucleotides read TGTGCCAGTAGTATAGAAGGGCTAGCGGGAACAAACTACGGGCACGAGCAGTACTTC.

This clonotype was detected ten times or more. CDR3 sequence: CSARQRELAQYF. The CDR3 coding sequence is TGCAGTGCTAGACAGAGGGAGCTTGCGCAGTATTTT. The chain carries TRBV20-1 and TRBJ2-3, with a possible D match to TRBD2 (5 bases). V shed 2 bases and J shed 10 bases, with 13 bases lying between them. CDR3 length equals 12 residues. Germline V gene sequence: CDR1 DFQATT, CDR2 SNEGSKA (reference sequence).

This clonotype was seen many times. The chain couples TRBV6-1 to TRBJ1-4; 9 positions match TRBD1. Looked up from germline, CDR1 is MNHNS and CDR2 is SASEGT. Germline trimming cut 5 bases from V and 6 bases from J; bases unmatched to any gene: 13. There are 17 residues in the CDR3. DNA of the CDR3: TGTGCCAGCAGTTACGGACTTTCGGGACAGGGTGATGAAAAACTGTTTTTT. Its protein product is CASSYGLSGQGDEKLFF.

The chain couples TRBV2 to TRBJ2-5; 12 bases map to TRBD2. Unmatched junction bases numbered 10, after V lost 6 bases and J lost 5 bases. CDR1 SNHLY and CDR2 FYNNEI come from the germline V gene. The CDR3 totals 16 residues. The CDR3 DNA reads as TGTGCCAGCAGAGGACTAGCGGGAAAAGGAGGGGAGACCCAGTACTTC. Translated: CASRGLAGKGGETQYF.

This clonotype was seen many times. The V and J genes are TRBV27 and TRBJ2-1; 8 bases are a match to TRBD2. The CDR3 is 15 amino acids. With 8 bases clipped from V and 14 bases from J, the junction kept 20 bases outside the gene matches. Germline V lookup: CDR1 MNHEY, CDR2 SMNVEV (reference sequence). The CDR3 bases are TGTGCCAGCGCTCTCAACCCCGGGACTAGTGGTTCCAAGTTCTTC. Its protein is CASALNPGTSGSKFF.

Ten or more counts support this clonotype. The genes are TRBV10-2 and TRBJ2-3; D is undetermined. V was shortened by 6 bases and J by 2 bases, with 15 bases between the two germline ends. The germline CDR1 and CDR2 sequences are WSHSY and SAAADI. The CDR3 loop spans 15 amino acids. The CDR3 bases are TGCGCCAGCAGAACCGACCGGACCTACACAGATACGCAGTATTTT. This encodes CASRTDRTYTDTQYF.

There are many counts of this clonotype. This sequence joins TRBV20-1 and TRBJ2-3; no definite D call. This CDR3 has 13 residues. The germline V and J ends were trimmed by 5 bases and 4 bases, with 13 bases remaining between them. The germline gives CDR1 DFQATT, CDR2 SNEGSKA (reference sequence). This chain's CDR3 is CSAESPSADTQYF. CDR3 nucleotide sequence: TGCAGTGCTGAGAGTCCCTCAGCAGATACGCAGTATTTT.

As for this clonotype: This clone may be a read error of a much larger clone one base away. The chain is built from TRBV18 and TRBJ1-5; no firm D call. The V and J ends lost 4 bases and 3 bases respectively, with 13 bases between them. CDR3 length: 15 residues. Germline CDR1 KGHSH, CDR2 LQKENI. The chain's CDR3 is CASSQGVPDNQPQHF. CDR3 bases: TGTGCCAGCTCACAGGGAGTACCGGACAATCAGCCCCAGCATTTT.

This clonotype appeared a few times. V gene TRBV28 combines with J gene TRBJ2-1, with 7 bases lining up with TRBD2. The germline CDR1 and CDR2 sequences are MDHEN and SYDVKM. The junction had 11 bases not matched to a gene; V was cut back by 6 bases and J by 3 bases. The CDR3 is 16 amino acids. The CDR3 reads CASSSSGTGGYNEQFF. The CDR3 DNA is TGTGCCAGCAGCTCATCCGGGACGGGGGGCTACAATGAGCAGTTCTTC.

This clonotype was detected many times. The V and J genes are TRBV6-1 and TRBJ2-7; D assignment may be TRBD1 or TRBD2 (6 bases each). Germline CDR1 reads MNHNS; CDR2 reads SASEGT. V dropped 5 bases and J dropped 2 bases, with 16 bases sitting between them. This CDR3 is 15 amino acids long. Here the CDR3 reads CASSTRGDQAYEQYF. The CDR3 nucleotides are TGTGCCAGCAGTACGAGGGGGGATCAGGCCTACGAGCAGTACTTC.

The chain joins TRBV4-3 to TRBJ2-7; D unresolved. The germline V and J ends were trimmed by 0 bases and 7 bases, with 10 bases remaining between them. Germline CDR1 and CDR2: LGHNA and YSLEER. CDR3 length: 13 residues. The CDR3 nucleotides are TGCGCCAGCAGCCAAGATCCCAGTAGGGAGCAGTACTTC. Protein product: CASSQDPSREQYF.

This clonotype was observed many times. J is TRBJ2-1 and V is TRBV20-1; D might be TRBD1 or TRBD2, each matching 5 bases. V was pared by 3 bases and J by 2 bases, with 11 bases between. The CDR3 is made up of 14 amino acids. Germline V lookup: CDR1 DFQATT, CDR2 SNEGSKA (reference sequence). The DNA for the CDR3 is TGCAGTGCTAGTAGCGAGGGGCCCTACAATGAGCAGTTCTTC. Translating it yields CSASSEGPYNEQFF.

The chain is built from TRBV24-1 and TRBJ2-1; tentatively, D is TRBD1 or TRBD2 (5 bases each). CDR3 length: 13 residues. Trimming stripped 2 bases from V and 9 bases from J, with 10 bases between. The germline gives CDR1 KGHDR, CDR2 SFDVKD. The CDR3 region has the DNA TGTGCCACCAGTGATTGGGGGATAGGTGAGCAGTTCTTC. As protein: CATSDWGIGEQFF.

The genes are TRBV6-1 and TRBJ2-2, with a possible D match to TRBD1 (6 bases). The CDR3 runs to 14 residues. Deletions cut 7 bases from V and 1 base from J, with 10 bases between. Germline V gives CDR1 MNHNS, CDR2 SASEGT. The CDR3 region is CASKGQMNTGELFF. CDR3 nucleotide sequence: TGTGCCAGCAAGGGACAAATGAACACCGGGGAGCTGTTTTTT.

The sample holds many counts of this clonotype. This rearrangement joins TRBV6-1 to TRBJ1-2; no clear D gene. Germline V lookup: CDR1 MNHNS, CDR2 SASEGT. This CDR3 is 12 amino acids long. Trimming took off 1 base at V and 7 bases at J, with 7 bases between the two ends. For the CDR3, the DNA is TGTGCCAGCAGTGAAGGCATTCTTGGCTACACCTTC. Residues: CASSEGILGYTF.

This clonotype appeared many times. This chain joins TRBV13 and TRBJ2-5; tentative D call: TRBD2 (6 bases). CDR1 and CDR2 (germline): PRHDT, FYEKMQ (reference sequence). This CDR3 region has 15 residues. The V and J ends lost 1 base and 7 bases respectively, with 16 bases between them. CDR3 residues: CASSLEGAGRGTQYF. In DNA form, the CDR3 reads TGTGCCAGCAGCTTAGAGGGCGCGGGAAGGGGGACCCAGTACTTC.

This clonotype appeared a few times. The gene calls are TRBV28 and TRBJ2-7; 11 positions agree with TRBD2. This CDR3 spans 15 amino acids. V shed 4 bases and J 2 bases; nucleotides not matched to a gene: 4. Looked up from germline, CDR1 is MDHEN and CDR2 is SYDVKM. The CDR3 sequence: CASSSLLAGAYEQYF. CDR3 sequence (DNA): TGTGCCAGCAGTTCCCTACTAGCGGGAGCCTACGAGCAGTACTTC.

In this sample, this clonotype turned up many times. In DNA form, the CDR3 reads TGTGCCAGCAGCCAGGGGGTTCGGGAAGGTGAGCAGTTCTTC. Amino acids: CASSQGVREGEQFF. This rearrangement joins TRBV4-2 to TRBJ2-1, with D perhaps matching TRBD1 or TRBD2 (5 bases each). Trimming took off 3 bases at V and 9 bases at J, with 15 bases between the two ends. The CDR3 contains 14 residues. CDR1 and CDR2 from the germline V gene are LGHNA and YNFKEQ.

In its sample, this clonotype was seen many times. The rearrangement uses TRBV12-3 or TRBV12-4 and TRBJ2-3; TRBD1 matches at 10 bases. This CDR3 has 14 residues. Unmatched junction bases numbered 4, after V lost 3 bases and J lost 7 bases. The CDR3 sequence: CASSLGQGLNTQYF. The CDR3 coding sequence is TGTGCCAGCAGTTTGGGACAGGGGCTCAATACGCAGTATTTT.

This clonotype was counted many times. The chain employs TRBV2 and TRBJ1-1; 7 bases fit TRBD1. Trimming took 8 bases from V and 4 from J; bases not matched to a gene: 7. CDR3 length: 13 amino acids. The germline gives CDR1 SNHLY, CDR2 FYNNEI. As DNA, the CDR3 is TGTGCCAGCTGCCGGGACAGTCTCACTGAAGCTTTCTTT. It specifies CASCRDSLTEAFF.

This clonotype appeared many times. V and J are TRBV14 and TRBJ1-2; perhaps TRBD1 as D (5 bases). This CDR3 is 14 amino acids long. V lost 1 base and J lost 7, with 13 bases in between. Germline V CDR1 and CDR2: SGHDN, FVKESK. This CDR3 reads CASSQAEGRGGYTF. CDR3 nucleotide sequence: TGTGCCAGCAGCCAAGCGGAGGGGCGCGGTGGCTACACCTTC.

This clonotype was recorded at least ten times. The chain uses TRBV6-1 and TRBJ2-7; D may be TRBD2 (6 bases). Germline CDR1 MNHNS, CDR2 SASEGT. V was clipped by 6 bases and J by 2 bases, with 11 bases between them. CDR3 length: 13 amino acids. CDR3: CASSWGRTYEQYF. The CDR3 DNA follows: TGTGCCAGCAGCTGGGGGAGGACCTACGAGCAGTACTTC.

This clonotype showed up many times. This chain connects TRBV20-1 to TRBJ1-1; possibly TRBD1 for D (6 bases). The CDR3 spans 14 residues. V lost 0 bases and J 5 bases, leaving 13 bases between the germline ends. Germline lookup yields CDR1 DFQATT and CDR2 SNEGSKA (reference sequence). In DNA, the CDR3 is TGCAGTGCTAGAGATAGCAGGGGAAAGACTGAAGCTTTCTTT. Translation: CSARDSRGKTEAFF.

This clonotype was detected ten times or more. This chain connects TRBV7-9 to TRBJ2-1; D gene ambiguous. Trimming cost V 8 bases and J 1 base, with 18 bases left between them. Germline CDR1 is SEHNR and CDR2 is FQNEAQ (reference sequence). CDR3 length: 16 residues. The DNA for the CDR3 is TGTGCCAGCCTCCCAAAGGGCGAAATTTCCTACAATGAGCAGTTCTTC. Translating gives CASLPKGEISYNEQFF.

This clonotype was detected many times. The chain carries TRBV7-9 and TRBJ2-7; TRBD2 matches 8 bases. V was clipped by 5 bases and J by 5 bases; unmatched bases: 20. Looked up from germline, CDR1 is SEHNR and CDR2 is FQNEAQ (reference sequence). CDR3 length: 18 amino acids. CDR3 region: CASSAYHAAGTRIHEQYF. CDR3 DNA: TGTGCCAGCAGCGCCTATCACGCTGCCGGGACTAGAATCCACGAGCAGTACTTC.